The 26 T cell receptor beta chains listed next were all sequenced from one sample in a study of OX40 agonist ivuxolimab in advanced cancers. Produced via immunoSEQ multiplex PCR; TCRdb's table is partial and in-frame only. Of some 86,000 clones listed, 91% are singletons. The sequenced sample was CD4+ or CD8+ T cells sorted from blood, obtained in a trial of the OX40 agonist ivuxolimab. These receptors were taken from an adult with an advanced solid tumor such as melanoma, head and neck, liver or kidney cancer.

This clone was counted a single time. The chain employs TRBV6-5 and TRBJ1-1; perhaps TRBD1 as D (5 bases). The CDR3 runs to 14 residues. Per germline, CDR1 MNHEY and CDR2 SVGAGI. Trimming took 5 bases from V and 0 from J, leaving 10 bases between them. CDR3 residues: CASSLGPLNTEAFF. CDR3 in DNA: TGTGCCAGCAGTCTGGGACCCCTGAACACTGAAGCTTTCTTT.

This rearrangement joins TRBV5-4 to TRBJ2-1; either TRBD1 or TRBD2 may supply D (5 bases each). The CDR3 sequence is 13 residues long. V was pared by 4 bases and J by 7 bases, with 12 bases between. From germline, CDR1 is SGHNT and CDR2 YYREEE (reference sequence). CDR3 region: CASSVGTSNEQFF. In DNA form, the CDR3 reads TGTGCCAGCAGCGTTGGGACCTCGAATGAGCAGTTCTTC.

This sequence joins TRBV4-1 and TRBJ2-5; 10 bases fit TRBD1. Trimming took 3 bases from V and 5 from J; bases not matched to a gene: 9. Germline V CDR1 and CDR2: MGHRA, YSYEKL. The CDR3 has 16 amino acids. CDR3 sequence: CASSQIRQGADETQYF. In DNA form, the CDR3 reads TGCGCCAGCAGCCAGATCCGACAGGGGGCAGACGAGACCCAGTACTTC.

The V gene is TRBV5-1, the J gene TRBJ2-2, with D possibly called TRBD1 or TRBD2 (5 bases each). CDR1 SGHRS and CDR2 YFSETQ come from the germline V gene. V was shortened by 2 bases and J by 1 base, with 12 bases between the two germline ends. This CDR3 comprises 16 residues. CDR3 DNA: TGCGCCAGCAGCTTAACCGGGACGGAGAACACCGGGGAGCTGTTTTTT. Protein: CASSLTGTENTGELFF.

The rearrangement uses TRBV2 and TRBJ1-2, with 7 nucleotides matching TRBD1. The CDR3 has 13 amino acids. The J segment lost 8 bases and the V segment lost 3 bases, leaving 6 bases of the junction unmatched. Germline V gene lookup returns CDR1 SNHLY and CDR2 FYNNEI. The CDR3 region has the DNA TGTGCCAGCAGTGATAGGGGGCGCGGAGGCTACACCTTC. The encoded protein is CASSDRGRGGYTF. Full variable domain (rest looked up from reference TRBV2 and TRBJ1-2): EPEVTQTPSHQVTQMGQEVILRCVPISNHLYFYWYRQILGQKVEFLVSFYNNEISEKSEIFDDQFSVERPDGSNFTLKIRSTKLEDSAMYFCASSDRGRGGYTFGSGTRLTVV.

This clone was picked up a small number of times. CDR3 nucleotide sequence: TGTGCCAGCAGTGTTAGCGGGACATCCTACAATGAGCAGTTCTTC. Protein: CASSVSGTSYNEQFF. This chain joins TRBV6-6 and TRBJ2-1; 8 bases line up with TRBD2. CDR1 and CDR2 from the germline V gene are MNHNY and SVGAGI (reference sequence). The CDR3 loop spans 15 amino acids. The ends lost 5 bases at V and 1 base at J; junction bases unmatched: 4.

The CDR3: CASSLFGRGIQPQHF. The DNA for the CDR3 is TGTGCCAGCAGTTTATTCGGCAGGGGGATTCAGCCCCAGCATTTT. The rearrangement uses TRBV27 and TRBJ1-5, with 7 bases matching TRBD1. The germline V gene has CDR1 MNHEY and CDR2 SMNVEV (reference sequence). V gave up 1 base and J gave up 6 bases; unmatched junction bases: 6. The CDR3 spans 15 residues.

The CDR3 DNA follows: TGTGCCAGCAGTTACTTAGCGTCCTACGAGCAGTACTTC. Its translation is CASSYLASYEQYF. The chain is built from TRBV6-5 and TRBJ2-7; D is perhaps TRBD2 (5 bases). The germline CDR1 and CDR2 sequences are MNHEY and SVGAGI. This CDR3 contains 13 residues. V shed 1 base and J shed 1 base, with 5 bases lying between them.

J is TRBJ2-3 and V is TRBV7-3; 10 bases are a match to TRBD2. This CDR3 spans 17 amino acids. From germline, CDR1 is SGHTA and CDR2 FQGTGA. After removal of 2 bases from V and 3 bases from J, the junction contained 8 bases not matched to a gene. CDR3 nucleotides: TGTGCCAGCAGCTTATATCTAGCGGGAGAATTTACAGATACGCAGTATTTT. Its translation: CASSLYLAGEFTDTQYF.

The gene calls are TRBV6-6 and TRBJ1-1; 9 bases line up with TRBD1. V shed 2 bases and J 6 bases; nucleotides not matched to a gene: 7. CDR1 is MNHNY and CDR2 is SVGAGI in the germline V gene (reference sequence). CDR3 length: 15 amino acids. CDR3 loop: CASSYGGQGISEAFF. The CDR3 DNA follows: TGTGCCAGCAGTTACGGGGGACAGGGTATATCTGAAGCTTTCTTT.

The V call is TRBV7-9, the J call TRBJ1-6; D perhaps matches TRBD1 (6 bases). V was trimmed by 5 bases and J by 13 bases, leaving 24 bases between them. CDR1 is SEHNR, CDR2 FQNEAQ, per germline (reference sequence). This CDR3 is built from 16 residues. The CDR3 DNA is TGTGCCAGCAGCCCCGGGAGCGGGGGGGCCCCGTCGCCCCTCCACTTT. Its protein product is CASSPGSGGAPSPLHF.

This chain uses TRBV9 with TRBJ2-1, with TRBD2 as a possible D gene (5 bases). Germline assignment: CDR1 SGDLS and CDR2 YYNGEE. Trimming pared 3 bases from V and 4 bases from J, leaving 17 bases between. The CDR3 contains 16 residues. The CDR3 DNA reads as TGTGCCAGCAGCGCCCCCCCGGGGTACTTGTACAATGAGCAGTTCTTC. This sequence encodes CASSAPPGYLYNEQFF. The variable domain in full, completed from reference TRBV9 and TRBJ2-1, reads DSGVTQTPKHLITATGQRVTLRCSPRSGDLSVYWYQQSLDQGLQFLIQYYNGEERAKGNILERFSAQQFPDLHSELNLSSLELGDSALYFCASSAPPGYLYNEQFFGPGTRLTVL.

CDR3 protein: CAIGGSSYEQYF. DNA of the CDR3: TGTGCCATCGGAGGTTCCTCCTACGAGCAGTACTTC. This chain joins TRBV10-3 and TRBJ2-7; a possible D gene is TRBD2 (5 bases). The CDR3 extends over 12 amino acids. V was clipped by 8 bases and J by 0 bases, with 8 bases between them. Germline assignment: CDR1 ENHRY and CDR2 SYGVKD.

This chain links TRBV4-2 with TRBJ1-2; 9 bases map to TRBD1. V dropped 5 bases and J dropped 6; count of bases not matched to a gene: 13. CDR1 is LGHNA, CDR2 YNFKEQ, per germline. The CDR3 totals 16 residues. The CDR3 coding sequence is TGTGCCAGCAGCTTGGGACAGGGAGGGTTAGTGGATGGCTACACCTTC. Its translation: CASSLGQGGLVDGYTF.

J is TRBJ2-3 and V is TRBV27, with no clear D. V was shortened by 2 bases and J by 13 bases, with 10 bases between the two germline ends. The CDR3 covers 11 residues. The germline V gene encodes CDR1 MNHEY and CDR2 SMNVEV (reference sequence). Written as DNA, the CDR3 is TGTGCCAGCAGTTTACCACCTTCGGAGTATTTT. Protein: CASSLPPSEYF.

The V gene is TRBV29-1, the J gene TRBJ1-1, with D hard to call. This CDR3 comprises 13 residues. Trimming took off 7 bases at V and 0 bases at J, with 12 bases between the two ends. Per germline, CDR1 SQVTM and CDR2 ANQGSEA. The chain's CDR3 is CSAYRSVNTEAFF. CDR3 sequence (DNA): TGCAGCGCTTACAGATCAGTGAACACTGAAGCTTTCTTT.

V and J are TRBV7-6 and TRBJ2-1, with a weak D call TRBD2 (5 bases). The CDR3 runs 15 residues. Germline loops: CDR1 SGHVS, CDR2 FNYEAQ. The ends were cut back, 1 base at V and 6 bases at J, with 13 bases in the middle. CDR3 bases: TGTGCCAGCAGCTTAGAGTTGGCGGGCGTCAATGAGCAGTTCTTC. Translating it yields CASSLELAGVNEQFF.

This chain links TRBV18 with TRBJ2-2, with 7 bases lining up with TRBD2. V lost 0 bases and J lost 6; bases outside the gene matches: 4. Germline loops: CDR1 KGHSH, CDR2 LQKENI. The CDR3 is 15 amino acids. CDR3 sequence reads: CASSPPAGEPGELFF. The CDR3 region has the DNA TGTGCCAGCTCACCACCGGCGGGAGAGCCCGGGGAGCTGTTTTTT.

V usage is TRBV7-3 and J usage is TRBJ2-2, with TRBD2 matching 7 bases. Germline V gene sequence: CDR1 SGHTA, CDR2 FQGTGA. The V and J ends lost 3 bases and 1 base, in that order; junction bases with no gene match: 8. The CDR3 has 17 amino acids. This CDR3 reads CASSLNRDYENTGELFF. CDR3 bases: TGTGCCAGCAGCTTGAATCGGGACTACGAGAACACCGGGGAGCTGTTTTTT.

The rearrangement links TRBV4-1 to TRBJ2-3; TRBD2 agrees at 7 bases. There are 15 residues in the CDR3. Losses at the gene ends were 2 bases for V and 2 bases for J; bases not matched to a gene: 4. The germline V gene encodes CDR1 MGHRA and CDR2 YSYEKL. The CDR3 region has the DNA TGCGCCAGCAGCCAAAGGCGGGAGATCACAGATACGCAGTATTTT. As protein: CASSQRREITDTQYF.

The chain has TRBV4-1 and TRBJ2-3; TRBD2 matches at 8 bases. The CDR3 extends over 15 amino acids. J was trimmed by 1 base and V by 5 bases; bases with no gene match: 5. Germline lookup yields CDR1 MGHRA and CDR2 YSYEKL. CDR3 residues: CASSSREGGTDTQYF. DNA for the CDR3: TGCGCCAGCAGCTCCCGGGAGGGGGGCACAGATACGCAGTATTTT.

The chain combines TRBV18 with TRBJ2-5; D remains unclear. V was cut by 6 bases and J by 2 bases, with 7 bases left in between. Germline values: CDR1 KGHSH, CDR2 LQKENI. The CDR3 has 12 amino acids. The DNA for the CDR3 is TGTGCCAGCTCTACACAGCAAGAGACCCAGTACTTC. It yields the protein CASSTQQETQYF.

The chain is built from TRBV15 and TRBJ1-1; D not certain. Per the germline V gene, CDR1 is LNHNV and CDR2 is YYDKDF (reference sequence). The V gene lost 0 bases and the J gene lost 1 base, with 6 bases spanning the gap. This CDR3 contains 14 residues. The CDR3 loop is CATSRDVPNTEAFF. The CDR3 bases are TGTGCCACCAGCAGAGACGTCCCGAACACTGAAGCTTTCTTT.

The rearrangement uses TRBV9 and TRBJ2-1, with 8 bases aligning to TRBD2. This CDR3 region has 14 residues. Germline V CDR1 and CDR2: SGDLS, YYNGEE. The V and J ends lost 2 bases and 5 bases, in that order; junction bases with no gene match: 3. The CDR3 region has the DNA TGTGCCAGCAGCGTTACGGGAGGGAACAATGAGCAGTTCTTC. Amino acid sequence: CASSVTGGNNEQFF.

This clone was counted only a few times. At the DNA level, this CDR3 is encoded by other sequences in the same sample as well. V usage is TRBV28 and J usage is TRBJ1-2, with D perhaps TRBD1 (5 bases). The germline V gene has CDR1 MDHEN and CDR2 SYDVKM. The CDR3 totals 13 residues. Trimming removed 2 bases at V and 2 bases at J, with 6 bases between. In DNA, the CDR3 is TGTGCCAGCAGTTTACAGGGCAACTATGGCTACACCTTC. The encoded protein is CASSLQGNYGYTF.

The chain carries TRBV6-7 and TRBJ2-7; D may correspond to TRBD1 or TRBD2 (5 bases each). TRBV6-7 belongs to the ORF category, with a function that is uncertain. Trimming removed 5 bases from V and 7 bases from J, with 24 bases in between. CDR3 length: 16 residues. CDR3 amino acids: CASSARGSGPFCEQYF. The CDR3 bases are TGTGCCAGCAGTGCCAGAGGGTCGGGACCGTTTTGTGAGCAGTACTTC.